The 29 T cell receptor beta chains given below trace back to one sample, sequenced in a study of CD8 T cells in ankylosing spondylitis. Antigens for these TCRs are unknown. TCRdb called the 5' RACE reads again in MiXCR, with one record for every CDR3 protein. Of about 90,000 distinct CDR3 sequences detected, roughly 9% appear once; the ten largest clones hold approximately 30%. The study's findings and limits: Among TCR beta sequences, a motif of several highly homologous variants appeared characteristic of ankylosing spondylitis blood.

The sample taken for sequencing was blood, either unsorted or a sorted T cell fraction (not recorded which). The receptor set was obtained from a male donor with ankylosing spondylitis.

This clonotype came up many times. The CDR3 here is CASSGSGRIGEQFF. In DNA, the CDR3 is TGTGCCAGCAGCGGGAGCGGGAGGATTGGAGAGCAGTTCTTC. The rearrangement links TRBV9 to TRBJ2-1, with TRBD2 matching 9 bases. The CDR3 covers 14 residues. Per the germline V gene, CDR1 is SGDLS and CDR2 is YYNGEE. V gave up 3 bases and J gave up 10 bases; unmatched junction bases: 8.

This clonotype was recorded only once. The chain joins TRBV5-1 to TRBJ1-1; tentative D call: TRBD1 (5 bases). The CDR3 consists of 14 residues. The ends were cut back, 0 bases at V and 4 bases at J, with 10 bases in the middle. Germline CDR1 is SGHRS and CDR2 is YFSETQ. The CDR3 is CASSLERDPTEAFF. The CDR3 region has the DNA TGCGCCAGCAGCTTGGAAAGGGACCCCACTGAAGCTTTCTTT.

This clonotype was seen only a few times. The CDR3 DNA sequence: TGCAGCGCCCGCCAGGGGGATGGCAATTCACCCCTCCACTTT. Protein product: CSARQGDGNSPLHF. V gene TRBV29-1 combines with J gene TRBJ1-6; TRBD1 matches at 7 bases. This CDR3 contains 14 residues. V lost 7 bases to trimming and J lost 7 bases; unmatched junction nucleotides: 10. Germline V gene sequence: CDR1 SQVTM, CDR2 ANQGSEA.

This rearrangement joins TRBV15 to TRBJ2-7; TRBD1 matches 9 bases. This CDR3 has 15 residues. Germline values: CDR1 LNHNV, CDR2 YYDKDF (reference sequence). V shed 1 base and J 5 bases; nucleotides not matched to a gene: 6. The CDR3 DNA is TGTGCCACCAGCAGAGGGTCCGGGACAGGGAACGAGCAGTACTTC. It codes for CATSRGSGTGNEQYF. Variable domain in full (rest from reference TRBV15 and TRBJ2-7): DAMVIQNPRYQVTQFGKPVTLSCSQTLNHNVMYWYQQKSSQAPKLLFHYYDKDFNNEADTPDNFQSRRPNTSFCFLDIRSPGLGDTAMYLCATSRGSGTGNEQYFGPGTRLTVT.

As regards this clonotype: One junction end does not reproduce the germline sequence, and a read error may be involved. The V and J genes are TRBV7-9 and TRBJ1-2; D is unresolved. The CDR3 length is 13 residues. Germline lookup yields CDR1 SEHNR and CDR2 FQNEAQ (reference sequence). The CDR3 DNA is TGTACCAGCAGAGCTGGTGGGAACTATGGCTACACCTTC. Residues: CTSRAGGNYGYTF.

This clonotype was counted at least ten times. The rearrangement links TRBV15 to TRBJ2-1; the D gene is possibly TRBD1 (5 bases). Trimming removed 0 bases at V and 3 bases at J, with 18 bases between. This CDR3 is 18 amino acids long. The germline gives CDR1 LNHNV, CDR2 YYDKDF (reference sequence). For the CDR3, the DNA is TGTGCCACCAGCAGAGAGATTGGGGCGACCTTGATCTACAATGAGCAGTTCTTC. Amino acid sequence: CATSREIGATLIYNEQFF.

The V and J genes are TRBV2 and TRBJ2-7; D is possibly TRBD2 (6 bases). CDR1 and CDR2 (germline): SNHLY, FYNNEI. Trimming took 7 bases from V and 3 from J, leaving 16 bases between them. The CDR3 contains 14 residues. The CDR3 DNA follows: TGTGCCAGCATTGGCGGGACCCGGCACTACGAGCAGTACTTC. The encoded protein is CASIGGTRHYEQYF.

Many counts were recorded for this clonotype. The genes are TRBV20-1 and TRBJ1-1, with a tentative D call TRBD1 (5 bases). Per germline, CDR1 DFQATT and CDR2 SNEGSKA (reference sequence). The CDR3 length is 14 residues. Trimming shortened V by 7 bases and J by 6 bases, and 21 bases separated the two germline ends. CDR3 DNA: TGCAGTGTTTTAAAACCCGGCAAGGGGTCTGAAGCTTTCTTT. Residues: CSVLKPGKGSEAFF.

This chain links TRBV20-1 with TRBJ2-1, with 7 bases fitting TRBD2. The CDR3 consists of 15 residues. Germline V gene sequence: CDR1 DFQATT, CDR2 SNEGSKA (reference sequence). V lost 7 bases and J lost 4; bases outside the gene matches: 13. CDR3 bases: TGCAGTGTTCCCACCTCTAGCGGATATTACAATGAGCAGTTCTTC. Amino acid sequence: CSVPTSSGYYNEQFF.

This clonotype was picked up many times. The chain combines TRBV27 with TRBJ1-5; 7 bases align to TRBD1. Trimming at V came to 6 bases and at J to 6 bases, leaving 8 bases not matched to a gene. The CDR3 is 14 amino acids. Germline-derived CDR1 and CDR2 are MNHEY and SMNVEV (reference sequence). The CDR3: CASSPGQGVQPQHF. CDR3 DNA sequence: TGTGCCAGCAGCCCCGGGCAGGGGGTTCAGCCCCAGCATTTT.

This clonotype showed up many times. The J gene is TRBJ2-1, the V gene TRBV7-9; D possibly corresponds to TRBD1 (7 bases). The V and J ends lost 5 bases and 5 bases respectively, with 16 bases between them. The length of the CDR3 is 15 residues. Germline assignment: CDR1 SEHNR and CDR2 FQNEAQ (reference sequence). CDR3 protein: CASSAGQRTNNEQFF. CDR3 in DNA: TGTGCCAGCAGCGCGGGACAGAGAACCAACAATGAGCAGTTCTTC. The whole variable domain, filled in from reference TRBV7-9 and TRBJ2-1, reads DTGVSQNPRHKITKRGQNVTFRCDPISEHNRLYWYRQTLGQGPEFLTYFQNEAQLEKSRLLSDRFSAERPKGSFSTLEIQRTEQGDSAMYLCASSAGQRTNNEQFFGPGTRLTVL.

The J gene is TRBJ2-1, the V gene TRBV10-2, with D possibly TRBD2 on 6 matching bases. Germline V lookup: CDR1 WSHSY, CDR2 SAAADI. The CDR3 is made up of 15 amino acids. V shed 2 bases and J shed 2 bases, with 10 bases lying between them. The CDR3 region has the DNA TGCGCCAGCAGTGAGCGGGAGAGGGCCTACAATGAGCAGTTCTTC. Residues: CASSERERAYNEQFF.

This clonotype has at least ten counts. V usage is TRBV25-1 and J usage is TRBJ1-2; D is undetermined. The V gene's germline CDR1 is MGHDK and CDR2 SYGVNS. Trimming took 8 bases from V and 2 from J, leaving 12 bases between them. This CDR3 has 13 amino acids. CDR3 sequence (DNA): TGTGCCAGCTCCAGAGACGTAAACTATGGCTACACCTTC. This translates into CASSRDVNYGYTF.

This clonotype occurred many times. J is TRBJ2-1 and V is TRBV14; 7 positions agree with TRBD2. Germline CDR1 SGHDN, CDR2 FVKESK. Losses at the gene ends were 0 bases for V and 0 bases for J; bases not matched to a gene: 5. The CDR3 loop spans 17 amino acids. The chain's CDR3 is CASSQELASSSYNEQFF. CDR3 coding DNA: TGTGCCAGCAGCCAAGAACTAGCGTCGAGCTCCTACAATGAGCAGTTCTTC.

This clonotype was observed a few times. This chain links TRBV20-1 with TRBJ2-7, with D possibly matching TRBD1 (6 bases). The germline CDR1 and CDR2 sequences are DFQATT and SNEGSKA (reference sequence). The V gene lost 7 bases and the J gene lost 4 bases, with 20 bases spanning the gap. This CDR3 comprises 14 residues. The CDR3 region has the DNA TGCAGTGTAACGAGCCGGGGACACTTATACGAGCAGTACTTC. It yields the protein CSVTSRGHLYEQYF.

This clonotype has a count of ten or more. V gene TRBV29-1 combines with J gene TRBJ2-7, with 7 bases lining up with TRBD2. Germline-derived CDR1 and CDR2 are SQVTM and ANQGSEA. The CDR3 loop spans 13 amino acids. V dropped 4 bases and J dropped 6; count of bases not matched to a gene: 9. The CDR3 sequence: CSVGGGSLGEQYV. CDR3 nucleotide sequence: TGCAGCGTTGGGGGCGGGAGCTTAGGCGAGCAGTACGTC.

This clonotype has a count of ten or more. CDR3 residues: CASTIAEYNTEAFF. As DNA, the CDR3 is TGCGCCAGCACCATCGCGGAATATAACACTGAAGCTTTCTTT. The V call is TRBV5-1, the J call TRBJ1-1; the D is unclear. The germline V and J ends were trimmed by 6 bases and 2 bases, with 14 bases remaining between them. The CDR3 loop spans 14 amino acids. The germline V gene encodes CDR1 SGHRS and CDR2 YFSETQ.

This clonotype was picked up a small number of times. This CDR3 reads CASSSPRTGLVHEQYF. The CDR3 DNA follows: TGTGCCAGCAGCTCCCCCCGGACAGGGTTAGTCCACGAGCAGTACTTC. The chain employs TRBV27 and TRBJ2-7; the match to TRBD1 covers 8 bases. Germline-derived CDR1 and CDR2 are MNHEY and SMNVEV (reference sequence). V lost 6 bases, J lost 5 bases, and 15 bases stayed unmatched. The length of the CDR3 is 16 residues.

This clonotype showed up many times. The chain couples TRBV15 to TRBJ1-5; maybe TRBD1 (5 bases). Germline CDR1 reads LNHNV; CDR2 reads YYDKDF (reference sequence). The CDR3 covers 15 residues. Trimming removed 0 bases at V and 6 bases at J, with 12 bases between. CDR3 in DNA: TGTGCCACCAGCAGAGATTTAGGGGAGGCTCAGCCCCAGCATTTT. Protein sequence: CATSRDLGEAQPQHF.

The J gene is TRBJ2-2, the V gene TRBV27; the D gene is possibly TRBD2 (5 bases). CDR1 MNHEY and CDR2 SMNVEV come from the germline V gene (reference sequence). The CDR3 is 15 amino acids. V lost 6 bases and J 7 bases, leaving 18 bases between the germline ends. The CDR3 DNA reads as TGTGCCAGCAGCAACCCTAGCTGGAGTATCGGGGAGCTGTTTTTT. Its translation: CASSNPSWSIGELFF.

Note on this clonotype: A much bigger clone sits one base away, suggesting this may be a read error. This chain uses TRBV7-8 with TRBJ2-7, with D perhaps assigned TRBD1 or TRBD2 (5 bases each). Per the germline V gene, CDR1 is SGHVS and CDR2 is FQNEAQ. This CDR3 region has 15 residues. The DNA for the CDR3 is TGTGCCAGCAGCTTAGCGGGACGATCAAACTACGTGCAGTACTTC. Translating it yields CASSLAGRSNYVQYF. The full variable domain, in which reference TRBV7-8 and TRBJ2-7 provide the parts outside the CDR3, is GAGVSQSPRYKVAKRGQDVALRCDPISGHVSLFWYQQALGQGPEFLTYFQNEAQLDKSGLPSDRFFAERPEGSVSTLKIQRTQQEDSAVYLCASSLAGRSNYVQYFGPGTRLTVT.

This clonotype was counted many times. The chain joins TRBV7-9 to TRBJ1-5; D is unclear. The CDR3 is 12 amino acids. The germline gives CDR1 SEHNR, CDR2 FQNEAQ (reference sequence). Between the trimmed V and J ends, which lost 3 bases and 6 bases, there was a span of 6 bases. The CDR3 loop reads CASSLGGQPQHF. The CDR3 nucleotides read TGTGCCAGCAGCTTGGGTGGTCAGCCCCAGCATTTT.

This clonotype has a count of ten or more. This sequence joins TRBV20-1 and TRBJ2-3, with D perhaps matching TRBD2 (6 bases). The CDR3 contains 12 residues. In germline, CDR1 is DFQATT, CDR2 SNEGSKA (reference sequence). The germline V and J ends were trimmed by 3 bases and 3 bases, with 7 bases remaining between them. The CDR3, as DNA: TGCAGTGCTAGCGGGAGAACAGATACGCAGTATTTT. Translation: CSASGRTDTQYF.

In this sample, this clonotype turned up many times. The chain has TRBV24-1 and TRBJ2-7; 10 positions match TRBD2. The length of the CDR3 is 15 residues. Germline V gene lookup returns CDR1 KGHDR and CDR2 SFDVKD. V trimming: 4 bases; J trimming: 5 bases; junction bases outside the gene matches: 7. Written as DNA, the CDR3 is TGTGCCACCAGTGACTCGGGACTAGCGAGTGACGAGCAGTACTTC. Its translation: CATSDSGLASDEQYF.

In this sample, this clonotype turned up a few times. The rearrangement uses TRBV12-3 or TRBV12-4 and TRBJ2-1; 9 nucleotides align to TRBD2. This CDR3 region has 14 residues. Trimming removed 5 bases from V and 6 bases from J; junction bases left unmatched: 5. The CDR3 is CASSLSGSSNEQFF. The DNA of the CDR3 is TGTGCCAGCAGTCTTAGCGGGAGTAGCAATGAGCAGTTCTTC.

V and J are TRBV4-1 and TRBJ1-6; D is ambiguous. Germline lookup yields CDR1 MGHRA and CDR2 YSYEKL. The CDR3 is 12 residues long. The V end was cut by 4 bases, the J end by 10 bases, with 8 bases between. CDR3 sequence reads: CASSLLASPLHF. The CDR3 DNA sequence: TGCGCCAGCAGCCTGCTGGCCTCACCCCTCCACTTT.

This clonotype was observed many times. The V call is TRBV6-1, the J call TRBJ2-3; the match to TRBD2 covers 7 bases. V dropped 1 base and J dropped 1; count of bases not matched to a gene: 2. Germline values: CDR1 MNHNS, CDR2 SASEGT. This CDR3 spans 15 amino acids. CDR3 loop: CASSEDGGGTDTQYF. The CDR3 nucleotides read TGTGCCAGCAGTGAAGATGGGGGGGGCACAGATACGCAGTATTTT.

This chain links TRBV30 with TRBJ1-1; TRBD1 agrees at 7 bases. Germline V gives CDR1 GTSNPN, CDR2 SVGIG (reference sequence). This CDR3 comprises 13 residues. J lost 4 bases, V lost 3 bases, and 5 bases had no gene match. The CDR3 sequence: CAWRLQGITEAFF. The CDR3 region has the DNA TGTGCCTGGAGACTACAGGGGATCACTGAAGCTTTCTTT.

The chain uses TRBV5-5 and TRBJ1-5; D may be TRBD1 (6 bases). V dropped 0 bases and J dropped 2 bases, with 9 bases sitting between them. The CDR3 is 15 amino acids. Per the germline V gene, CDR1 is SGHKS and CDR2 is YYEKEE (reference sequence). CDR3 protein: CASSLGYRGNQPQHF. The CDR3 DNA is TGTGCCAGCAGCTTGGGATACAGGGGCAATCAGCCCCAGCATTTT.